This TCR beta chain was found in a study of T cell changes during pregnancy in multiple sclerosis. Germline V CDR1 and CDR2: MDHEN, SYDVKM. The CDR3 runs to 14 residues. Trimming left V 3 bases short and J 0 bases short, with 8 bases between. The data were produced by immunoSEQ multiplex PCR, yet TCRdb's version contains in-frame clones alone and is incomplete. The sample shows some 81,000 clones, just over 90% of them seen only once. This chain connects TRBV28 to TRBJ1-1, with D unresolved. This material consisted of peripheral blood, taken after pregnancy. The TCR originated in a female donor in good health, enrolled as a control in a pregnancy study. Written as DNA, the CDR3 is TGTGCCAGCAGTTTTCGGCGGCTGAACACTGAAGCTTTCTTT. Translation gives CASSFRRLNTEAFF.